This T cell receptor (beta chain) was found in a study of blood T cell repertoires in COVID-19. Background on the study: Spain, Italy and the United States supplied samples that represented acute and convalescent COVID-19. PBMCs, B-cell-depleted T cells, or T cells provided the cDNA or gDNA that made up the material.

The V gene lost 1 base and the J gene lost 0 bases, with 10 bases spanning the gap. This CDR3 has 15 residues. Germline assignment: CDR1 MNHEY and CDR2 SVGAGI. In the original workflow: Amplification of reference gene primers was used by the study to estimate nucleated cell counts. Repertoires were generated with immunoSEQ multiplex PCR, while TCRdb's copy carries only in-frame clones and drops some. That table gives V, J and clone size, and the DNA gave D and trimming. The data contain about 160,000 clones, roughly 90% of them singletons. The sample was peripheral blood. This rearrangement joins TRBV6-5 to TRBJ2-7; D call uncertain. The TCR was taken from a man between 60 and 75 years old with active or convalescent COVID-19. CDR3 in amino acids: CASSYLQRSSYEQYF. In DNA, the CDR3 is TGTGCCAGCAGTTACTTACAAAGGAGCTCCTACGAGCAGTACTTC.